This TCR beta chain was captured by sequencing in a study of cytomegalovirus exposure and HLA in healthy donors. This clone was seen only once. In germline, CDR1 is LNHDA, CDR2 SQIVND (reference sequence). V trimming: 3 bases; J trimming: 6 bases; junction bases outside the gene matches: 8. The CDR3 consists of 15 residues. Researchers ran the PCR with 60 Vbeta and 13 Jbeta primers. Using immunoSEQ multiplex PCR, the repertoire was profiled, and TCRdb retains in-frame clones only, with some absent. The data hold some 200,000 clones, with just under 70% observed a single time. The source is a middle-aged man in good health and CMV-seropositive. The material sequenced was PBMCs. The chain joins TRBV19 to TRBJ1-5; 7 bases match TRBD1. This chain's CDR3 is CASSIYPRGSQPQHF. In nucleotides, the CDR3 is TGTGCCAGTAGTATTTATCCCAGGGGGTCTCAGCCCCAGCATTTT.